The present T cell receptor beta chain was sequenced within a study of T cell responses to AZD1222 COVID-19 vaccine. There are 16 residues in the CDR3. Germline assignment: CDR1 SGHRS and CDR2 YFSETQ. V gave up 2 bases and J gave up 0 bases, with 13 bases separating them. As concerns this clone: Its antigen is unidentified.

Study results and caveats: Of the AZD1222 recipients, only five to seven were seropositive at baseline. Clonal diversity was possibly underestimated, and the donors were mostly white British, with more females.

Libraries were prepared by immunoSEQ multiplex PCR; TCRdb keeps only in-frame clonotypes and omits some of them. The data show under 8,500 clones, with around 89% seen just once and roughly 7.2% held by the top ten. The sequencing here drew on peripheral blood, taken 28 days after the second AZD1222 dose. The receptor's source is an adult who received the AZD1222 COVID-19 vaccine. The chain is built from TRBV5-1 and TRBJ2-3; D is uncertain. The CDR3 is CASSFLSGTSTDTQYF. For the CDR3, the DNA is TGCGCCAGCAGCTTCCTCTCGGGTACTAGCACAGATACGCAGTATTTT.